This is a list of T cell receptor beta chains from one sample in a study of T cells in Graves' hyperthyroidism and ophthalmopathy. TCRdb re-analysed the multiplex PCR reads in MiXCR, keeping a single row per CDR3 protein. Among a few hundred thousand distinct CDR3 sequences, around 16% were seen once, and the ten largest hold around 7.8%. The sequencing input was blood. The source is a woman younger than 45 with Graves' hyperthyroidism. The CDR3 runs from the conserved cysteine through the conserved F or W. The order of the fields is V gene, J gene, CDR3 protein.

TRBV28	TRBJ2-7	CASSLVTAWGPYEQYF
TRBV25-1	TRBJ2-7	CASSELLAGGEQYF
TRBV19	TRBJ2-7	CASSIPGKTGSYEQYF
TRBV7-8	TRBJ2-7	CASSLERHGRTGETYEQYF
TRBV4-1	TRBJ2-7	CASSHQTGAYYEQYF
TRBV6-1	TRBJ2-3	CATGPAEASTDTQYF
TRBV11-1	TRBJ2-2	CASSLPPGTGELFF
TRBV20-1	TRBJ2-7	CSARDRGGGSYEQYF
TRBV11-2	TRBJ1-1	CASSQDSSWGTDTEAFF
TRBV14	TRBJ2-1	CASSQGAGIDNNEQFF
TRBV6-4	TRBJ2-2	CASSGWGQGREKLFF
TRBV6-1	TRBJ2-3	CASSQGTSGGTSTDTQYF
TRBV5-1	TRBJ2-3	CASSLDRRADTQYF
TRBV28	TRBJ2-7	CASSFTRRDRETYEQYF
TRBV30	TRBJ2-5	CARDQGKDLPTQYF
TRBV27	TRBJ2-1	CASTLGAGGPRGRNEQFF
TRBV7-2	TRBJ2-5	CASSLVATGEETQYF
TRBV28	TRBJ1-2	CASSFLADYGYTF
TRBV6-2/TRBV6-3	TRBJ2-7	CASRTVPSYEQYF
TRBV20-1	TRBJ2-1	CSARGGSRGRNEQFF
TRBV28	TRBJ2-5	CTGSLGQDKETQYF
TRBV20-1	TRBJ2-2	CSVSEQGVREGGELFF
TRBV5-6	TRBJ2-7	CASSLGTGVSYEQYF
TRBV30	TRBJ1-1	CAWSAWQPINTEAFF
TRBV20-1	TRBJ2-2	CSASSTGELFF
TRBV4-3	TRBJ2-7	CASSHGTSGRAYEQYF
TRBV7-2	TRBJ2-1	CASSLVAAGWDNEQFF
TRBV27	TRBJ2-7	CASSFALDGEQYF
TRBV15	TRBJ2-5	CATSRGQGIGETQYF
TRBV28	TRBJ2-1	CASSRHSNSYNEQFF
TRBV6-1	TRBJ2-3	CASSESSRQNTDTQYF
TRBV4-1	TRBJ2-5	CASSQDRWETQYF
TRBV28	TRBJ2-1	CASSLWGLAGSYNEQFF
TRBV19	TRBJ1-2	CASSIPSGKMSYGYTF
TRBV9	TRBJ2-2	CASSHGLVSTGELFF
TRBV3-1	TRBJ2-1	CASSQGLAGANEQFF
TRBV7-8	TRBJ1-4	CASSLHTTRFNEKLFF
TRBV6-5	TRBJ1-2	CASSYSTITGDYGYTF
TRBV27	TRBJ2-3	CASSLTPFGGLTDTQYF
TRBV27	TRBJ1-2	CASSLSGPAEGYTF
TRBV7-9	TRBJ2-5	CASSVGTSGDVETQYF
TRBV20-1	TRBJ1-3	CSAFGGFRAGNTIYF
TRBV18	TRBJ2-7	CASSPRQSSYEQYF
TRBV27	TRBJ1-2	CASSLYPPLQGYGYTF
TRBV29-1	TRBJ1-4	CSVGTGDEKLFF
TRBV6-2/TRBV6-3	TRBJ1-1	CASSSSLGVNTEAFF
TRBV11-1	TRBJ2-3	CASSGLLAGTDTQYF
TRBV5-4	TRBJ2-2	CASSNSGFNTGELFF
TRBV7-9	TRBJ2-1	CASSPPGTRFNEQFF
TRBV28	TRBJ2-3	CASSSRRELGTDTQYF